The clone carrying this T cell receptor beta chain has at least ten counts. Its matching antigen is unknown. TCR beta CDR3 regions were amplified from RNA transcripts. Second-round multiplex PCR followed a first-round RT-PCR using HTBI primers. TCRdb independently ran MiXCR on the multiplex PCR reads; one entry per CDR3 protein. The data contain around 1,000,000 distinct CDR3 sequences, about 36% of them singletons. Reliance was placed on clinical symptoms, serum thyroxine, TRAb, thyroid ultrasound and orbital computed tomography for diagnosis. The data are from a study of Graves' ophthalmopathy and Graves' hyperthyroidism. Turning to the study itself: Stable hyperthyroidism meant no ophthalmopathy within 18 months of follow-up. Study-level findings and limits: Blood also held most thyroid clonotypes expanded above 0.001 frequency. Sensitivity of 85% to 90% and specificity of approximately 76% were achieved when a 13-signature model separated ophthalmopathy from stable hyperthyroidism.

CDR3 length equals 15 residues. V was trimmed by 7 bases and J by 3 bases, leaving 21 bases between them. CDR1 and CDR2 from the germline V gene are DFQATT and SNEGSKA (reference sequence). The sequence derives from an adult man with Graves' hyperthyroidism. The sequenced sample consisted of peripheral blood or thyroid tissue (not recorded which). The chain recombines TRBV20-1 with TRBJ1-1, with D possibly matching TRBD1 (5 bases). CDR3 region: CSGPPLNWGYTEAFF. The CDR3 bases are TGCAGTGGCCCGCCCCTAAACTGGGGGTACACTGAAGCTTTCTTT.